This paragraph reports one TCR beta chain. From the germline J gene comes the end of the CDR3, since the read stops 3 residues before it. This entry belongs to a study of T cells in women clearing cervical HPV infection. Across the whole study: Control women cleared a single incident HPV16 infection within 12 months.

The V gene end was trimmed by 2 bases and the J gene end by 5 bases; junction bases not matched to a gene: 5. Germline-derived CDR1 and CDR2 are KGHSH and LQKENI. The CDR3 covers 14 residues. The data were produced by immunoSEQ multiplex PCR, yet TCRdb's version contains in-frame clones alone and is incomplete. This sample's table has roughly 48,000 clones. This TCR was recovered from a woman between 18 and 69 years old with a cervical HPV16 infection that either progressed to CIN3+ or cleared (not recorded which). The chain couples TRBV18 to TRBJ1-1, with 7 bases that match TRBD1. Sequenced input: blood buffy coat. The CDR3 DNA, read in part, is TGTGCCAGCTCACCAGCCACAGGGGTTACTGAA. Protein product: CASSPATGVTE. The whole CDR3 is CASSPATGVTEAFF.